The present T cell receptor beta chain was sequenced within a study of cytomegalovirus exposure and HLA in healthy donors. General observations from the study: DRB1 showed the most TCR associations and HLA-C the fewest in a later analysis, as rates varied by HLA locus.

Each of the donors was a healthy bone marrow donor. Note on this clone: Its antigen is undetermined.

The CDR3 spans 17 residues. V lost 9 bases and J lost 5; bases outside the gene matches: 19. In germline, CDR1 is LNHDA, CDR2 SQIVND (reference sequence). The PCR used 60 Vbeta and 13 Jbeta primers. The protocol was immunoSEQ multiplex PCR, while the TCRdb copy is restricted to in-frame clones and leaves out a portion. The sample has approximately 130,000 clones, 82% seen once. This TCR was recovered from a boy younger than 10 in good health and CMV-seronegative. The chain recombines TRBV19 with TRBJ2-5; TRBD1 matches 9 bases. Sequences were obtained from PBMCs. The CDR3 DNA follows: TGTGCCAGCCAATCGCACAGGGGGCTAACGGCGGGGGAGACCCAGTACTTC. Protein sequence: CASQSHRGLTAGETQYF.